The rows below give T cell receptor beta chains drawn from one sample of a study of blood T cell repertoires in COVID-19. The assay was immunoSEQ multiplex PCR, and TCRdb's table has in-frame clones only and misses some. The table has 100,000 to 150,000 clones, more than 65% seen once. Material: peripheral blood. The receptor source for this set is a woman in her 70s with acute or convalescent COVID-19. CDR3s include the opening cysteine and the closing phenylalanine or tryptophan. A D gene is named only where the DNA matches it firmly. Clone size appears in some rows only: once, few, many, or a class for an expanded clone.

NA TRBJ2-1 TRBV9 few CASSADFNEQFF TGTGCCAGCAGCGCGGACTTCAATGAGCAGTTCTTC
NA TRBJ1-3 TRBV19 once CASSLTGNSGNTIYF TGTGCCAGTAGCCTAACAGGGAACTCTGGAAACACCATATATTTT
NA TRBJ2-7 TRBV5-6 NA CASSLRRSPYEQYF TGTGCCAGCAGCTTGAGGCGGTCTCCATACGAGCAGTACTTC
TRBD1 TRBJ2-7 TRBV28 many CASSLFGTAHYEQYF TGTGCCAGCAGTTTATTTGGGACAGCGCACTACGAGCAGTACTTC
TRBD1 TRBJ1-2 TRBV9 NA CASSVGGVQGHYGYTF TGTGCCAGCAGCGTAGGGGGGGTACAGGGGCACTATGGCTACACCTTC
NA TRBJ1-2 TRBV2 NA CASRDTGNYGYTF TGTGCCAGCAGAGACACAGGAAACTATGGCTACACCTTC
NA TRBJ1-5 TRBV10-3 NA CAISADNSNQPQHF TGTGCCATCAGTGCTGACAATAGCAATCAGCCCCAGCATTTT
TRBD1 TRBJ1-1 TRBV29-1 few CSVLTGGTEAFF TGCAGCGTGCTGACAGGGGGGACTGAAGCTTTCTTT
NA TRBJ1-1 TRBV18 few CASSSRTGLGEAFF TGTGCCAGCTCATCGCGAACAGGGCTGGGGGAAGCTTTCTTT
NA TRBJ1-2 TRBV7-2 NA CASSLGQRNYGYTF TGTGCCAGCAGCTTAGGACAGCGAAACTATGGCTACACCTTC
NA TRBJ2-7 TRBV24-1 once CATSEQTGGQYF TGTGCCACCAGTGAGCAGACAGGAGGGCAGTACTTC
TRBD2 TRBJ2-1 TRBV12-5 NA CASGLPGLAGGWQFF TGTGCTAGTGGTTTACCCGGACTAGCGGGAGGTTGGCAGTTCTTC
NA TRBJ2-7 TRBV5-1 NA CASSLVQSRSYEQYF TGCGCCAGCAGCTTGGTGCAATCGCGCTCCTACGAGCAGTACTTC
TRBD2 TRBJ2-1 TRBV5-6 NA CASSYRLAAINEQFF TGTGCCAGCAGCTACCGACTAGCGGCGATAAATGAGCAGTTCTTC
NA TRBJ1-2 TRBV15 many CATSARRGFYGYTF TGTGCCACCAGCGCCCGGCGGGGGTTTTATGGCTACACCTTC
NA TRBJ2-1 TRBV18 NA CASWPDSYNEQFF TGTGCCAGCTGGCCTGATTCCTACAATGAGCAGTTCTTC
NA TRBJ2-6 TRBV7-9 NA CASSPLGANVLTF TGTGCCAGCAGCCCGCTAGGGGCCAACGTCCTGACTTTC
NA TRBJ2-7 TRBV10-2 NA CASSRPQGKGEQYF TGCGCCAGCTCCCGCCCCCAGGGCAAGGGCGAGCAGTACTTC
NA TRBJ2-5 TRBV7-6 NA CASSLGWTIETQYF TGTGCCAGCAGCTTAGGGTGGACAATCGAGACCCAGTACTTC
NA TRBJ1-1 TRBV29-1 NA CSVLPGSMNTEAFF TGCAGCGTTCTACCAGGGTCAATGAACACTGAAGCTTTCTTT
TRBD2 TRBJ2-2 TRBV27 many CASSSGGTGELFF TGTGCCAGCAGTTCGGGAGGCACCGGGGAGCTGTTTTTT
TRBD1 TRBJ2-6 TRBV7-6 NA CASSLATGIDTGANVLTF TGTGCCAGCAGCTTAGCGACAGGGATAGATACTGGGGCCAACGTCCTGACTTTC
TRBD2 TRBJ2-3 TRBV7-9 NA CASSSGLAGTDTQYF TGTGCCAGCAGCTCAGGACTAGCGGGCACAGATACGCAGTATTTT
TRBD1 TRBJ2-7 TRBV6-2/TRBV6-3 few CASSYPTGEIYEQYF TGTGCCAGCAGTTACCCTACAGGGGAAATATACGAGCAGTACTTC
NA TRBJ1-5 TRBV4-2 NA CASSQEAGVNQPQHF TGTGCCAGCAGCCAAGAGGCCGGGGTAAATCAGCCCCAGCATTTT
TRBD1 TRBJ2-7 TRBV29-1 NA CSTWTGGEQYF TGCAGCACTTGGACAGGGGGCGAGCAGTACTTC
TRBD2 TRBJ2-1 TRBV2 NA CASSAGLAGGNEQFF TGTGCCAGCAGCGCCGGACTAGCGGGCGGCAATGAGCAGTTCTTC
TRBD2 TRBJ2-1 TRBV29-1 NA CSVQTETSGRAYNEQFF TGCAGCGTCCAAACTGAGACTAGCGGGAGGGCTTACAATGAGCAGTTCTTC
NA TRBJ2-1 TRBV27 NA CASSFRRGGNEQFF TGTGCCAGCAGTTTCCGGCGAGGGGGCAATGAGCAGTTCTTC
NA TRBJ1-5 TRBV11-2 NA CASSLGRAEPQHF TGTGCCAGCAGCTTAGGCAGGGCCGAGCCCCAGCATTTT
NA TRBJ1-1 TRBV7-6 NA CASSFDVGDTEAFF TGTGCCAGCAGCTTTGACGTCGGGGACACTGAAGCTTTCTTT
TRBD2 TRBJ2-3 TRBV29-1 NA CSVSGLAGGPVTDTQYF TGCAGCGTTTCCGGACTAGCGGGAGGGCCGGTCACAGATACGCAGTATTTT
NA TRBJ2-7 TRBV21-1 many CASSNPPETGALYEQYF TGTGCCAGCAGCAATCCGCCGGAAACAGGGGCTTTATACGAGCAGTACTTC
NA TRBJ2-7 TRBV27 NA CASKVGQGRYEQYF TGTGCCAGCAAAGTTGGGCAGGGGCGCTACGAGCAGTACTTC
NA TRBJ1-2 TRBV9 NA CASSVVPGANYGYTF TGTGCCAGCAGCGTCGTCCCGGGAGCCAACTATGGCTACACCTTC
TRBD2 TRBJ2-1 TRBV12-5 NA CASGSTAGGPYNEQFF TGTGCTAGTGGTTCCACGGCGGGGGGCCCCTACAATGAGCAGTTCTTC
NA TRBJ1-2 TRBV6-5 NA CASSYGARDYGYTF TGTGCCAGCAGTTACGGGGCCAGGGACTATGGCTACACCTTC
TRBD2 TRBJ2-1 TRBV13 NA CASSLRLAGGYNEQFF TGTGCCAGCAGCTTAAGGTTAGCGGGGGGGTACAATGAGCAGTTCTTC
NA TRBJ1-5 TRBV6-5 NA CASGQPDQPQHF TGTGCCAGCGGACAGCCAGATCAGCCCCAGCATTTT
TRBD1 TRBJ2-1 TRBV29-1 NA CSVYPTDRAQYNEQFF TGCAGCGTTTACCCCACGGACAGGGCCCAATACAATGAGCAGTTCTTC
NA TRBJ2-7 TRBV25-1 NA CASSETGTLSYEQYF TGTGCCAGCAGTGAAACCGGGACACTCTCCTACGAGCAGTACTTC
NA TRBJ1-6 TRBV5-1 NA CASSLDQTGNYNSPLHF TGCGCCAGCAGCTTGGACCAAACAGGGAACTATAATTCACCCCTCCACTTT
NA TRBJ2-3 TRBV19 NA CASNEEYTDTQYF TGTGCCAGTAACGAGGAGTACACAGATACGCAGTATTTT
TRBD2 TRBJ2-1 TRBV7-9 NA CASSATGTSGREGYNEQFF TGTGCCAGCAGCGCGACCGGGACTAGCGGGAGGGAGGGTTACAATGAGCAGTTCTTC
NA TRBJ1-1 TRBV5-4 few CASSRQAPNTEAFF TGTGCCAGCAGCAGACAGGCGCCGAACACTGAAGCTTTCTTT
NA TRBJ1-3 TRBV30 NA CAWSAGNSGNTIYF TGTGCCTGGAGTGCAGGAAACTCTGGAAACACCATATATTTT
NA TRBJ2-1 TRBV30 NA CAWSALAVEQFF TGTGCCTGGAGTGCACTAGCCGTTGAGCAGTTCTTC
NA TRBJ2-1 TRBV6-5 many CASTRQQEQFF TGTGCCAGCACTCGCCAACAAGAGCAGTTCTTC
TRBD1 TRBJ1-3 TRBV18 NA CASSPGQLSGNTIYF TGTGCCAGCTCACCGGGACAGCTCTCTGGAAACACCATATATTTT
NA TRBJ1-5 TRBV28 NA CASSLGAGLQPQHF TGTGCCAGTAGCTTAGGGGCAGGGCTCCAGCCCCAGCATTTT
TRBD2 TRBJ2-5 TRBV18 NA CASSSRGGQETQYF TGTGCCAGCTCATCTCGGGGGGGCCAAGAGACCCAGTACTTC
NA TRBJ1-4 TRBV5-1 NA CASSPRGKGEKLFF TGCGCCAGCAGCCCCCGGGGGAAAGGGGAAAAACTGTTTTTT
NA TRBJ2-7 TRBV3-1/TRBV3-2 NA CASSKRVDSSYEQYF TGTGCCAGCAGCAAACGGGTCGACAGCTCCTACGAGCAGTACTTC